Shown below are 6 T cell receptor beta chains from a single sample sequenced in a study of T-cell memory formation after mild COVID-19. TCRdb re-derived calls from the 5' RACE reads in MiXCR, one entry per CDR3 protein. This table holds roughly 340,000 distinct CDR3 sequences, more than 15% found once. What was sequenced was PBMCs or a T cell subset sorted from them (not recorded which). The source is a man aged 18 to 30 who had mild COVID-19 (a few samples of this study predate the infection). Cell type and time point are not known.

This chain joins TRBV18 and TRBJ2-7; D tentatively fits TRBD1 or TRBD2 (5 bases each). Per the germline V gene, CDR1 is KGHSH and CDR2 is LQKENI. The CDR3 is made up of 13 amino acids. Trimming cost V 3 bases and J 5 bases, with 11 bases left between them. This chain's CDR3 is CASSPTGTHEQYV. In nucleotides, the CDR3 is TGTGCCAGCTCACCCACTGGGACCCACGAGCAGTACGTC.

The rearrangement joins TRBV7-9 to TRBJ2-3; D gene unclear. Trimming left V 5 bases short and J 6 bases short, with 24 bases between. The CDR3 is 17 residues long. Germline assignment: CDR1 SEHNR and CDR2 FQNEAQ (reference sequence). CDR3 DNA: TGTGCCAGCAGCCCCCCCCGGTTGGGTATTCGACGGGATACGCAGTATTTT. Protein sequence: CASSPPRLGIRRDTQYF.

This clonotype was observed a handful of times. J is TRBJ1-4 and V is TRBV11-2; D possibly corresponds to TRBD1 (6 bases). Germline V gene data show CDR1 as SGHAT and CDR2 as FQNNGV. This CDR3 region has 15 residues. Trimming cost V 4 bases and J 0 bases, with 9 bases left between them. The CDR3 protein is CASSSDRTTNEKLFF. The CDR3 bases are TGTGCCAGCAGCTCGGACAGAACAACTAATGAAAAACTGTTTTTT.

This clonotype appeared a few times. The chain combines TRBV27 with TRBJ2-4; TRBD1 aligns across 10 bases. The junction had 6 bases not matched to a gene; V was cut back by 10 bases and J by 9 bases. Germline assignment: CDR1 MNHEY and CDR2 SMNVEV (reference sequence). The CDR3 spans 12 residues. The CDR3 loop is CATRTGGGIQYF. CDR3 DNA sequence: TGTGCCACCAGGACAGGGGGAGGCATTCAGTACTTC.

This clonotype was seen only a few times. This chain connects TRBV6-4 to TRBJ2-7; 9 nucleotides align to TRBD1. Germline trimming cut 5 bases from V and 6 bases from J; bases unmatched to any gene: 8. Germline CDR1 is MRHNA and CDR2 is SNTAGT. This CDR3 region has 14 residues. DNA for the CDR3: TGTGCCAGCAGTCTTTCCGGGACAGGGAGCGAGCAGTACTTC. Its translation is CASSLSGTGSEQYF.

This clonotype was counted a few times. CDR3 sequence: CASSPPRRVRHGYTF. The CDR3, as DNA: TGTGCCAGCAGCCCCCCGCGGAGGGTGCGTCATGGCTACACCTTC. The chain couples TRBV3-1 to TRBJ1-2; no clear D. CDR1 LGHDT and CDR2 YNNKEL come from the germline V gene (reference sequence). The CDR3 length is 15 residues. The V and J ends lost 4 bases and 6 bases respectively, with 18 bases between them.